A single sample is the source of the 31 T cell receptor beta chains below, sequenced in a study of blood T cells in healthy people across ages. Sample-barcoded 5' priming and a J-beta primer mix drove a second PCR of roughly 7 to 11 cycles. Each CDR3 protein is one row after TCRdb ran MiXCR on the 5' RACE reads. This table has roughly 640,000 distinct CDR3 sequences, about 30% appearing once. The specimen was blood. The receptors were sampled from a woman aged 80 or older in good health.

This clonotype occurred many times. This chain joins TRBV20-1 and TRBJ2-7, with 10 bases lining up with TRBD1. The CDR3 contains 13 residues. The trim removed 6 bases at V and 6 bases at J, leaving 8 bases unmatched. The germline gives CDR1 DFQATT, CDR2 SNEGSKA (reference sequence). The CDR3 spells CSARDRGALEQYF. The CDR3 DNA is TGCAGTGCCCGGGACAGGGGAGCTCTCGAGCAGTACTTC.

This clonotype has a count of ten or more. This chain links TRBV20-1 with TRBJ2-1; D gene unclear. The CDR3 is 11 residues long. Germline CDR1 is DFQATT and CDR2 is SNEGSKA (reference sequence). The V gene lost 3 bases and the J gene lost 5 bases, with 5 bases spanning the gap. The CDR3 nucleotides read TGCAGTGCTAGGGCCAACAATGAGCAGTTCTTC. Encoded protein: CSARANNEQFF.

V usage is TRBV4-2 and J usage is TRBJ2-2; possible D gene TRBD1, 5 bases. The CDR3 runs 17 residues. Germline CDR1 LGHNA, CDR2 YNFKEQ. V shed 0 bases and J shed 5 bases, with 16 bases lying between them. DNA of the CDR3: TGTGCCAGCAGCCAAGACTTAGGGGCGGTGAAAACCGGGGAGCTGTTTTTT. It yields the protein CASSQDLGAVKTGELFF.

This clonotype turned up a few times. This rearrangement joins TRBV6-5 to TRBJ1-6; 10 bases agree with TRBD1. The length of the CDR3 is 14 residues. Germline CDR1 is MNHEY and CDR2 is SVGAGI. J lost 8 bases, V lost 5 bases, and 3 bases had no gene match. CDR3 nucleotide sequence: TGTGCCAGCAGTCAGGACAGGGGGGATTCACCCCTCCACTTT. It yields the protein CASSQDRGDSPLHF.

In this sample, this clonotype turned up many times. This chain connects TRBV20-1 to TRBJ1-2; a weak D match, TRBD1 (5 bases). The CDR3 is made up of 15 amino acids. V was clipped by 5 bases and J by 4 bases, with 20 bases between them. Germline loops: CDR1 DFQATT, CDR2 SNEGSKA (reference sequence). CDR3 protein: CSAGTVDRSSYGYTF. In nucleotides, the CDR3 is TGCAGTGCTGGGACGGTAGACAGATCTTCCTATGGCTACACCTTC.

As regards this clonotype: The junction differs from germline at one of its ends, possibly a read error. The V and J genes are TRBV5-1 and TRBJ2-5; no reliable D call. Looked up from germline, CDR1 is SGHRS and CDR2 is YFSETQ. The CDR3 extends over 15 amino acids. The CDR3 sequence: CASSLRGAGQETQYF. CDR3 nucleotide sequence: TGTGCCAGCAGCTTGCGCGGAGCCGGACAAGAGACCCAGTACTTC.

At least ten counts were recorded for this clonotype. This chain joins TRBV29-1 and TRBJ2-3; D possibly corresponds to TRBD2 (6 bases). CDR3 length equals 13 residues. The germline V gene encodes CDR1 SQVTM and CDR2 ANQGSEA. V was cut by 3 bases and J by 10 bases, with 17 bases left in between. CDR3 DNA sequence: TGCAGCGTTGATTCGGGGGACGTGAGTTCGCAGTATTTT. Its translation: CSVDSGDVSSQYF.

The rearrangement joins TRBV7-9 to TRBJ2-2; 11 positions match TRBD2. This CDR3 is built from 16 residues. With V trimmed by 3 bases and J by 3 bases, 3 bases remained unmatched. Germline V gives CDR1 SEHNR, CDR2 FQNEAQ (reference sequence). CDR3 sequence reads: CASSFLAGGYTGELFF. As DNA, the CDR3 is TGTGCCAGCAGCTTTCTAGCGGGGGGATACACCGGGGAGCTGTTTTTT.

A single count supports this clonotype. The chain recombines TRBV12-3 or TRBV12-4 with TRBJ2-3; D is unresolved. CDR3 length: 14 residues. V lost 7 bases, J lost 3 bases, and 14 bases lay in between. The CDR3 sequence: CASKPPGYTDTQYF. CDR3 coding DNA: TGTGCCAGCAAACCGCCCGGGTATACAGATACGCAGTATTTT.

This clonotype was recorded many times. The CDR3 protein is CSAPAAGKDTQYF. DNA of the CDR3: TGCAGTGCCCCAGCAGCGGGGAAAGATACGCAGTATTTT. This chain connects TRBV20-1 to TRBJ2-3, with 7 positions matching TRBD2. The CDR3 spans 13 residues. CDR1 is DFQATT, CDR2 SNEGSKA, per germline (reference sequence). V shed 6 bases, J shed 5 bases, and the junction held 8 bases outside the gene matches.

This clonotype was picked up many times. The chain is built from TRBV20-1 and TRBJ2-5; TRBD1 matches 8 bases. Trimming cost V 5 bases and J 4 bases; bases outside gene matches: 3. The CDR3 sequence is 12 residues long. Looked up from germline, CDR1 is DFQATT and CDR2 is SNEGSKA (reference sequence). CDR3 DNA sequence: TGCAGTGCTCAGGGGGCCCCAGAGACCCAGTACTTC. This encodes CSAQGAPETQYF.

The chain carries TRBV20-1 and TRBJ2-7, with D possibly TRBD1 on 6 matching bases. Judging by the DNA end, TRBJ2-4 fits better; the J call may be wrong. CDR1 DFQATT and CDR2 SNEGSKA come from the germline V gene (reference sequence). The CDR3 is 14 amino acids. The CDR3 reads CSARVPEGGDIQYF. In nucleotides, the CDR3 is TGCAGTGCTAGAGTACCCGAAGGGGGAGACATTCAGTACTTC.

In this sample, this clonotype turned up many times. V is TRBV10-3 and J is TRBJ2-1; unclear D gene. CDR3 length: 10 amino acids. Per the germline V gene, CDR1 is ENHRY and CDR2 is SYGVKD. Trimming shortened V by 8 bases and J by 6 bases, and 5 bases separated the two germline ends. CDR3 loop: CAIPLNEQFF. The CDR3, as DNA: TGTGCCATCCCCCTCAATGAGCAGTTCTTC.

This clonotype was counted ten times or more. The chain has TRBV6-6 and TRBJ1-2; the D is unclear. Per germline, CDR1 MNHNY and CDR2 SVGAGI (reference sequence). The length of the CDR3 is 16 residues. V lost 7 bases, J lost 0 bases, and 18 bases lay in between. The CDR3 DNA is TGTGCCAGCATGAGTGGGGTCGGCGCTACTAACTATGGCTACACCTTC. It encodes CASMSGVGATNYGYTF.

The chain uses TRBV20-1 and TRBJ2-7; D is undetermined. The CDR3 contains 13 residues. CDR1 DFQATT and CDR2 SNEGSKA come from the germline V gene (reference sequence). Trimming pared 5 bases from V and 1 base from J, leaving 12 bases between. The CDR3 here is CSASQTGSYEQYF. The CDR3 coding sequence is TGCAGTGCTTCCCAAACTGGGTCCTACGAGCAGTACTTC.

This chain joins TRBV5-6 and TRBJ1-4; tentative D call: TRBD1 (6 bases). Germline CDR1 and CDR2: SGHDT and YYEEEE. The ends were cut back, 4 bases at V and 8 bases at J, with 12 bases in the middle. CDR3 length: 13 residues. The chain's CDR3 is CASSDAGEEKLFF. CDR3 nucleotides: TGTGCCAGCAGCGACGCAGGGGAAGAAAAACTGTTTTTT.

CDR3 DNA sequence: TGCAGCGTTTGGGACAGGGAGGGGAGGGAAACCAAAAACATTCAGTACTTC. Translation gives CSVWDREGRETKNIQYF. The J gene is TRBJ2-7, the V gene TRBV29-1, with 9 bases aligning to TRBD1. The J call may be wrong; the DNA end is better matched by TRBJ2-4. The CDR3 length is 17 residues. CDR1 and CDR2 from the germline V gene are SQVTM and ANQGSEA.

This clonotype was recorded at least ten times. The rearrangement uses TRBV15 and TRBJ2-3, with 10 bases fitting TRBD2. V shed 3 bases, J shed 5 bases, and the junction held 8 bases outside the gene matches. CDR1 and CDR2 from the germline V gene are LNHNV and YYDKDF (reference sequence). The CDR3 totals 16 residues. CDR3 residues: CATSRGIAGGGDTQYF. In nucleotides, the CDR3 is TGTGCCACCAGCAGGGGAATAGCGGGGGGAGGAGATACGCAGTATTTT.

This clonotype appeared many times. The chain employs TRBV6-2 or TRBV6-3 and TRBJ2-7, with 7 nucleotides matching TRBD2. Germline-derived CDR1 and CDR2 are MNHEY and SVGEGT. The CDR3 runs to 14 residues. Trimming removed 4 bases from V and 4 bases from J; junction bases left unmatched: 7. In nucleotides, the CDR3 is TGTGCCAGCAGTTCCCCGGGGACTACTTACGAGCAGTACTTC. Its protein product is CASSSPGTTYEQYF.

This clonotype was observed at least ten times. This chain joins TRBV5-1 and TRBJ1-1; 7 nucleotides match TRBD1. The CDR3 contains 14 residues. After removal of 5 bases from V and 0 bases from J, the junction contained 4 bases not matched to a gene. Germline V CDR1 and CDR2: SGHRS, YFSETQ. CDR3 residues: CASRPTGLNTEAFF. The CDR3 nucleotides are TGCGCCAGCAGACCGACAGGGTTGAACACTGAAGCTTTCTTT.

This clonotype has more than one count but fewer than ten. The gene calls are TRBV9 and TRBJ2-3, with D possibly TRBD2 on 6 matching bases. Trimming pared 0 bases from V and 4 bases from J, leaving 9 bases between. The CDR3 length is 14 residues. Germline CDR1 and CDR2: SGDLS and YYNGEE. The CDR3 region is CASSVAGDPDTQYF. The CDR3, as DNA: TGTGCCAGCAGCGTAGCGGGAGACCCAGATACGCAGTATTTT.

At least ten counts were recorded for this clonotype. The gene calls are TRBV4-3 and TRBJ1-6; D gene ambiguous. Germline CDR1 LGHNA, CDR2 YSLEER. This CDR3 is built from 16 residues. V was trimmed by 0 bases and J by 9 bases, leaving 15 bases between them. The CDR3 DNA sequence: TGCGCCAGCAGCCAAGATTGGAGGGAAAGTTCTTCACCCCTCCACTTT. It specifies CASSQDWRESSSPLHF.

The chain couples TRBV12-5 to TRBJ2-2; D gene unclear. V was shortened by 2 bases and J by 6 bases, with 4 bases between the two germline ends. This CDR3 spans 12 amino acids. From germline, CDR1 is LGHNT and CDR2 FRNRAP. CDR3 in amino acids: CASGLFPGELFF. CDR3 nucleotides: TGTGCTAGTGGTTTGTTTCCCGGGGAGCTGTTTTTT.

This clonotype was seen a handful of times. A clone one base away is much larger, so this may be a read error. V and J are TRBV14 and TRBJ2-5; D assignment may be TRBD1 or TRBD2 (5 bases each). The J call is in doubt because the DNA end fits TRBJ2-7 better. This CDR3 comprises 15 residues. Germline assignment: CDR1 SGHDN and CDR2 FVKESK. CDR3 amino acids: CASSQARGRSGEQYF. CDR3 in DNA: TGTGCCAGCAGCCAAGCGAGGGGCAGGTCAGGCGAGCAGTACTTC.

On this clonotype: A much larger clone differs by one base, so this may be a read error. The genes are TRBV20-1 and TRBJ1-5; TRBD1 might be the D (5 bases). CDR1 and CDR2 (germline): DFQATT, SNEGSKA (reference sequence). This CDR3 has 17 residues. In DNA, the CDR3 is TGCAGTGCTAGAGATCGCGGGACTGGGAATAGCAATCAGCCCCGGCATTTT. It encodes CSARDRGTGNSNQPRHF.

This clonotype was counted ten times or more. The V call is TRBV7-2, the J call TRBJ1-2; 9 nucleotides match TRBD1. This CDR3 is 14 amino acids long. Germline assignment: CDR1 SGHTA and CDR2 FQGNSA. Trimming cost V 6 bases and J 7 bases; bases outside gene matches: 9. The CDR3 reads CASSAGQGSSGYTF. In DNA, the CDR3 is TGTGCCAGCAGTGCGGGACAGGGATCATCTGGCTACACCTTC.

Of note for this clonotype: It may be a read error: a sequence one base away is much more abundant. The rearrangement joins TRBV5-1 to TRBJ1-1; D is unclear. Germline loops: CDR1 SGHRS, CDR2 YFSETQ. The CDR3 is made up of 15 amino acids. Trimming cost V 3 bases and J 0 bases, with 12 bases left between them. This chain's CDR3 is CASSSDGEMNTEAFF. CDR3 nucleotides: TGCGCCAGCAGCTCAGACGGGGAAATGAACACTGAAGCTTTCTTT.

This clonotype was recorded at least ten times. V usage is TRBV10-3 and J usage is TRBJ2-7, with TRBD1 identical over 7 bases. The V gene end was trimmed by 6 bases and the J gene end by 1 base; junction bases not matched to a gene: 6. The V gene's germline CDR1 is ENHRY and CDR2 SYGVKD. This CDR3 region has 14 residues. As DNA, the CDR3 is TGTGCCATCAGCCGGACAGGTTCTTCCTACGAGCAGTACTTC. This gives the protein CAISRTGSSYEQYF.

Points on this clonotype: A much larger clone lies one base from this, so it may be a read error. The chain links TRBV12-3 or TRBV12-4 to TRBJ2-3; D is perhaps TRBD1 (6 bases). CDR3 size: 16 residues. CDR3 nucleotide sequence: TGTGCCAGCAGTTTAGTGCACCGCATAGGGGGAGATGCGCAGTATTTT. This codes for CASSLVHRIGGDAQYF.

The chain couples TRBV29-1 to TRBJ2-7, with 10 bases matching TRBD2. CDR3 size: 13 residues. V dropped 5 bases and J dropped 6; count of bases not matched to a gene: 7. Looked up from germline, CDR1 is SQVTM and CDR2 is ANQGSEA. The DNA for the CDR3 is TGCAGCGTTTGCCCTAGCGGGAGAGGCGAGCAGTACTTC. Protein sequence: CSVCPSGRGEQYF.

In its sample, this clonotype was seen many times. V gene TRBV7-9 combines with J gene TRBJ2-7, with D perhaps being TRBD1 or TRBD2 (5 bases each). This CDR3 region has 12 residues. V was pared by 5 bases and J by 8 bases, with 13 bases between. Germline V CDR1 and CDR2: SEHNR, FQNEAQ (reference sequence). The CDR3 is CASSPPTGQQYF. The CDR3 region has the DNA TGTGCCAGCAGCCCACCGACGGGGCAGCAGTACTTC. The full variable domain, in which reference TRBV7-9 and TRBJ2-7 provide the parts outside the CDR3, is DTGVSQNPRHKITKRGQNVTFRCDPISEHNRLYWYRQTLGQGPEFLTYFQNEAQLEKSRLLSDRFSAERPKGSFSTLEIQRTEQGDSAMYLCASSPPTGQQYFGPGTRLTVT.